Below are 21 T cell receptor beta chains sequenced from a single sample in a study of regulatory T cells in long-lasting Graves disease. In building TCR beta libraries, iRepertoire HTBI primers were used together with Arm-PCR of CDR3 regions. MiXCR, run by TCRdb on the multiplex PCR reads, gives a single entry per CDR3 protein. Among 200,000 to 250,000 distinct CDR3 sequences listed, roughly 20% were seen once. Time point here: newly diagnosed GD, antithyroid drugs for less than 3 months. PBMC RNA served as the TCR library source. These data were also reused for a study on T cells in Graves' hyperthyroidism and ophthalmopathy.

Sequenced here: peripheral blood mononuclear cells (PBMCs), sampled at new diagnosis, from a patient treated with antithyroid drugs. These receptors came from a woman aged 30 to 39 with Graves disease.

Many counts were recorded for this clonotype. The chain's CDR3 is CASTGPGGIGNTIYF. The CDR3 region has the DNA TGTGCCAGCACGGGCCCGGGGGGGATTGGAAACACCATATATTTT. V and J are TRBV12-3 or TRBV12-4 and TRBJ1-3, with D maybe TRBD1 (5 bases). This CDR3 has 15 amino acids. Trimming shortened V by 7 bases and J by 3 bases, and 16 bases separated the two germline ends.

This clonotype appeared a single time. The chain is built from TRBV6-1 and TRBJ1-2; TRBD1 agrees at 8 bases. CDR1 MNHNS and CDR2 SASEGT come from the germline V gene. J was trimmed by 4 bases and V by 8 bases; bases with no gene match: 6. The CDR3 runs to 13 residues. The chain's CDR3 is CASSRTGTYGYTF. The DNA of the CDR3 is TGTGCCAGCTCCCGGACAGGGACCTATGGCTACACCTTC.

This clonotype was seen many times. The chain couples TRBV28 to TRBJ2-1; D ambiguous. Germline V gene sequence: CDR1 MDHEN, CDR2 SYDVKM. The CDR3 has 15 amino acids. V gave up 2 bases and J gave up 0 bases, with 8 bases separating them. DNA for the CDR3: TGTGCCAGCAGTTTACCCCCTCTCTCCTACAATGAGCAGTTCTTC. Its translation is CASSLPPLSYNEQFF. Using reference TRBV28 and TRBJ2-1 for the parts outside the CDR3, the full variable domain is DVKVTQSSRYLVKRTGEKVFLECVQDMDHENMFWYRQDPGLGLRLIYFSYDVKMKEKGDIPEGYSVSREKKERFSLILESASTNQTSMYLCASSLPPLSYNEQFFGPGTRLTVL.

There are many counts of this clonotype. J is TRBJ1-6 and V is TRBV5-6; TRBD1 might be the D (6 bases). V was clipped by 4 bases and J by 7 bases, with 18 bases between them. The CDR3 is 16 residues long. The V gene's germline CDR1 is SGHDT and CDR2 YYEEEE. The CDR3, as DNA: TGTGCCAGCAGCACCCCTCGGACAGCGTCAAATTCACCCCTCCACTTT. It specifies CASSTPRTASNSPLHF.

Ten or more counts support this clonotype. The chain uses TRBV28 and TRBJ1-1; D uncertain. This CDR3 comprises 12 residues. V lost 3 bases and J lost 11, with 13 bases in between. Per germline, CDR1 MDHEN and CDR2 SYDVKM. The CDR3 DNA reads as TGTGCCAGCAGTTTCAATGTGGCGTACGCTTTCTTT. Translating gives CASSFNVAYAFF.

This clonotype was picked up a small number of times. J is TRBJ1-2 and V is TRBV2; the match to TRBD1 covers 10 bases. The V segment lost 5 bases and the J segment 3 bases; nucleotides outside the gene matches: 3. The CDR3 runs to 14 residues. The germline gives CDR1 SNHLY, CDR2 FYNNEI. The CDR3 spells CASSRTGGDYGYTF. CDR3 in DNA: TGTGCCAGCAGTAGGACAGGGGGAGACTATGGCTACACCTTC.

V and J are TRBV20-1 and TRBJ1-4; tentative D call: TRBD1 (6 bases). CDR3 size: 15 residues. CDR1 DFQATT and CDR2 SNEGSKA come from the germline V gene (reference sequence). The germline V and J ends were trimmed by 0 bases and 8 bases, with 16 bases remaining between them. Here the CDR3 reads CSARDDRNGLEKLFF. CDR3 coding DNA: TGCAGTGCTAGAGATGACAGGAACGGATTGGAAAAACTGTTTTTT.

Comments on this clonotype: One end of the junction fails to match germline, which may point to a read error. The chain combines TRBV6-2 or TRBV6-3 with TRBJ1-2; the D gene is possibly TRBD1 (6 bases). From germline, CDR1 is MNHEY and CDR2 SVGEGT. This CDR3 is 15 amino acids long. The CDR3 loop is CASTPTGRTNYDYTF. The CDR3 nucleotides read TGTGCCAGTACACCTACAGGGAGGACTAACTATGACTACACCTTC.

This chain's CDR3 is CASSARPGGPSGNTIYF. The CDR3 bases are TGTGCCAGCAGCGCACGCCCAGGGGGCCCCTCTGGAAACACCATATATTTT. The rearrangement joins TRBV5-8 to TRBJ1-3; TRBD1 agrees at 8 bases. The CDR3 consists of 17 residues. The V and J ends lost 4 bases and 0 bases, in that order; junction bases with no gene match: 9. From germline, CDR1 is SGHTS and CDR2 YDEGEE.

This clonotype was picked up many times. The DNA for the CDR3 is TGTGCCAGTACCCCCCAGGGTTGGTATGGCTACACCTTC. Its protein is CASTPQGWYGYTF. The V call is TRBV19, the J call TRBJ1-2, with D possibly TRBD1 on 5 matching bases. CDR3 size: 13 residues. Germline V CDR1 and CDR2: LNHDA, SQIVND (reference sequence). The V gene lost 7 bases and the J gene lost 5 bases, with 14 bases spanning the gap. Full variable domain (outside the CDR3, taken from reference TRBV19 and TRBJ1-2): DGGITQSPKYLFRKEGQNVTLSCEQNLNHDAMYWYRQDPGQGLRLIYYSQIVNDFQKGDIAEGYSVSREKKESFPLTVTSAQKNPTAFYLCASTPQGWYGYTFGSGTRLTVV.

This clonotype has ten or more counts. In nucleotides, the CDR3 is TGTGCCAGCAGACGGGGGACCGGTTCACCCCTCCACTTT. This translates into CASRRGTGSPLHF. This rearrangement joins TRBV6-1 to TRBJ1-6, with D perhaps matching TRBD1 (5 bases). The CDR3 has 13 amino acids. Germline V CDR1 and CDR2: MNHNS, SASEGT. V was shortened by 6 bases and J by 9 bases, with 12 bases between the two germline ends.

The rearrangement links TRBV3-1 to TRBJ1-3, with no clear D. CDR3 length equals 16 residues. Germline CDR1 LGHDT, CDR2 YNNKEL (reference sequence). With 1 base removed from V and 0 bases from J, the gap between germline ends came to 10 bases. The CDR3 spells CASSQGSIGSGNTIYF. CDR3 coding DNA: TGTGCCAGCAGCCAAGGTTCGATAGGCTCTGGAAACACCATATATTTT.

This clonotype was seen many times. The V call is TRBV19, the J call TRBJ1-1; the match to TRBD1 covers 7 bases. From germline, CDR1 is LNHDA and CDR2 SQIVND (reference sequence). The J segment lost 2 bases and the V segment lost 9 bases, leaving 12 bases of the junction unmatched. The CDR3 totals 15 residues. This CDR3 is CASNSIRQGNTEAFF. CDR3 in DNA: TGTGCCAGCAATTCGATTCGACAGGGAAACACTGAAGCTTTCTTT. The full variable domain, rest sourced from reference TRBV19 and TRBJ1-1, is DGGITQSPKYLFRKEGQNVTLSCEQNLNHDAMYWYRQDPGQGLRLIYYSQIVNDFQKGDIAEGYSVSREKKESFPLTVTSAQKNPTAFYLCASNSIRQGNTEAFFGQGTRLTVV.

This clonotype appeared many times. The chain combines TRBV7-2 with TRBJ2-3, with 10 nucleotides matching TRBD2. The germline CDR1 and CDR2 sequences are SGHTA and FQGNSA. J was trimmed by 5 bases and V by 6 bases; bases with no gene match: 5. This CDR3 region has 14 residues. CDR3 protein: CASRLAGKGDTQYF. The CDR3 nucleotides are TGTGCCAGCAGACTAGCGGGAAAGGGAGATACGCAGTATTTT.

This clonotype was observed at least ten times. The gene calls are TRBV4-1 and TRBJ2-1; 7 nucleotides match TRBD1. Germline V gene sequence: CDR1 MGHRA, CDR2 YSYEKL. Germline trimming cut 4 bases from V and 4 bases from J; bases unmatched to any gene: 7. The CDR3 is 15 residues long. This CDR3 is CASSPEGAVYNEQFF. The CDR3 coding sequence is TGCGCCAGCAGCCCAGAGGGGGCTGTATACAATGAGCAGTTCTTC.

On this clonotype: This sequence may be a read error, since a much larger clone differs from it by one base. The chain is built from TRBV11-2 and TRBJ2-5; perhaps TRBD2 as D (7 bases). Trimming pared 1 base from V and 2 bases from J, leaving 14 bases between. The CDR3 covers 16 residues. Germline loops: CDR1 SGHAT, CDR2 FQNNGV. The CDR3 region has the DNA TGTGCCAGCAGCTTAGTGGCGGGGGCGCATCAAGAGACCCAGTACTTC. This translates into CASSLVAGAHQETQYF. The entire variable domain, with the rest obtained from reference TRBV11-2 and TRBJ2-5, is as follows: EAGVAQSPRYKIIEKRQSVAFWCNPISGHATLYWYQQILGQGPKLLIQFQNNGVVDDSQLPKDRFSAERLKGVDSTLKIQPAKLEDSAVYLCASSLVAGAHQETQYFGPGTRLLVL.

This clonotype has at least ten counts. CDR3 sequence: CASSHYRGRGSPLHF. The CDR3 DNA is TGTGCCAGCAGCCATTACAGGGGCAGGGGTTCACCCCTCCACTTT. The rearrangement links TRBV3-1 to TRBJ1-6, with 7 bases that match TRBD1. In germline, CDR1 is LGHDT, CDR2 YNNKEL (reference sequence). The V gene end was trimmed by 3 bases and the J gene end by 9 bases; junction bases not matched to a gene: 8. The CDR3 is 15 residues long.

This clonotype has a handful of counts. The CDR3 region is CASSFRTGGGSNQPQHF. The CDR3 DNA follows: TGTGCCAGTAGTTTCCGGACAGGAGGAGGTAGCAATCAGCCCCAGCATTTT. The chain recombines TRBV19 with TRBJ1-5; TRBD1 agrees at 7 bases. The junction had 10 bases not matched to a gene; V was cut back by 5 bases and J by 0 bases. Germline CDR1 and CDR2: LNHDA and SQIVND (reference sequence). The CDR3 consists of 17 residues.

This clonotype has at least ten counts. This rearrangement joins TRBV6-1 to TRBJ1-5; 7 bases are a match to TRBD1. Germline CDR1 and CDR2: MNHNS and SASEGT. The junction had 3 bases not matched to a gene; V was cut back by 5 bases and J by 2 bases. This CDR3 is built from 14 residues. The CDR3 DNA sequence: TGTGCCAGCAGTAGCCAGGGGGGCAATCAGCCCCAGCATTTT. It translates to CASSSQGGNQPQHF.

This clonotype has ten or more counts. One end of the junction is discordant with germline, which a read error may explain. The genes are TRBV7-3 and TRBJ2-2, with unresolved D. CDR3 length: 14 amino acids. From germline, CDR1 is SGHTA and CDR2 FQGTGA. The CDR3 coding sequence is TGTGCCAGCAGTCCCACTACAGCCTCCGGAGAGCTGTTTTTT. This gives the protein CASSPTTASGELFF.

This clonotype showed up just a few times. Being one base from a much bigger clone, this may be a read error. It is likely a read error, because the conserved phenylalanine at the end of the CDR3 is missing. V gene TRBV12-3 or TRBV12-4 combines with J gene TRBJ2-7; D gene uncertain. The CDR3 covers 13 residues. Trimming took 1 base from V and 7 from J, leaving 11 bases between them. The CDR3 is CASSLVVAGEQYL. CDR3 DNA: TGTGCCAGCAGTTTAGTAGTGGCCGGTGAGCAGTACCTC.